The 15 T cell receptor beta chains reported below all come from one sample, sequenced in a study of blood T cells in healthy people across ages. Primed by a sample-barcoded 5' primer and a J-beta primer mix, a second PCR proceeded for about 6 to 12 cycles. TCRdb reanalysed the 5' RACE reads using MiXCR and keeps one entry per CDR3 protein. The table lists some 920,000 distinct CDR3 sequences, approximately 50% of them singletons. Sequencing was performed on blood. The source is a woman aged 55-69 years in good health.

This clonotype was observed once. This chain connects TRBV20-1 to TRBJ1-1, with unresolved D. Trimming stripped 6 bases from V and 11 bases from J, with 13 bases between. CDR1 DFQATT and CDR2 SNEGSKA come from the germline V gene (reference sequence). This CDR3 comprises 10 residues. This CDR3 reads CSAPGPGAFF. CDR3 DNA: TGCAGTGCGCCCGGGCCGGGGGCTTTCTTT.

This clonotype occurred a few times. The rearrangement uses TRBV7-9 and TRBJ2-4; D not certain. Germline CDR1 reads SEHNR; CDR2 reads FQNEAQ (reference sequence). The CDR3 extends over 14 amino acids. The V gene lost 1 base and the J gene lost 2 bases, with 6 bases spanning the gap. The CDR3: CASSLDLTKNIQYF. The CDR3, as DNA: TGTGCCAGCAGCTTAGATTTAACCAAAAACATTCAGTACTTC.

In DNA form, the CDR3 reads TGCAGCGGCGGCCCAGATGGGCGCGAGCAGTACTTC. Residues: CSGGPDGREQYF. This sequence joins TRBV29-1 and TRBJ2-7; D gene uncertain. The CDR3 extends over 12 amino acids. In germline, CDR1 is SQVTM, CDR2 ANQGSEA. V dropped 7 bases and J dropped 6 bases, with 16 bases sitting between them.

The V gene is TRBV28, the J gene TRBJ1-2; possibly TRBD1 for D (5 bases). Trimming cost V 5 bases and J 7 bases, with 20 bases left between them. Germline lookup yields CDR1 MDHEN and CDR2 SYDVKM. The CDR3 is 15 amino acids. CDR3 bases: TGTGCCAGCAGTCCCCCAGAAGGTAGGGACGGTGGCTACACCTTC. It specifies CASSPPEGRDGGYTF.

This chain joins TRBV7-7 and TRBJ2-7, with no clear D. CDR1 is SSHAT, CDR2 FNYEAQ, per germline (reference sequence). The CDR3 sequence is 15 residues long. Trimming took off 7 bases at V and 0 bases at J, with 16 bases between the two ends. The CDR3 is CASNLDVPGSYEQYF. In DNA form, the CDR3 reads TGTGCCAGCAACCTAGACGTTCCGGGCTCCTACGAGCAGTACTTC.

The V gene is TRBV3-1, the J gene TRBJ2-7; no definite D call. Trimming pared 6 bases from V and 5 bases from J, leaving 14 bases between. CDR3 length: 13 amino acids. CDR1 is LGHDT and CDR2 is YNNKEL in the germline V gene (reference sequence). DNA of the CDR3: TGTGCCAGCAGTCAAACGAACCCCCACGAGCAGTACTTC. Its protein product is CASSQTNPHEQYF.

This clonotype was observed a few times. V usage is TRBV6-2 or TRBV6-3 and J usage is TRBJ2-1; D uncertain. CDR3 size: 15 residues. Germline V gene lookup returns CDR1 MNHEY and CDR2 SVGEGT. The V end was cut by 8 bases, the J end by 0 bases, with 14 bases between. DNA of the CDR3: TGTGCCAGCGTTTCAGCACCGAGCTCCTACAATGAGCAGTTCTTC. Translation gives CASVSAPSSYNEQFF.

V usage is TRBV10-3 and J usage is TRBJ2-1; unclear D gene. The length of the CDR3 is 12 residues. Deletions cut 4 bases from V and 7 bases from J, with 8 bases between. Germline V gene data show CDR1 as ENHRY and CDR2 as SYGVKD. CDR3 region: CAISGKLNEQFF. The CDR3 DNA follows: TGTGCCATCAGTGGAAAATTGAATGAGCAGTTCTTC.

This chain links TRBV5-1 with TRBJ2-1, with D tentatively TRBD2 (5 bases). The germline V gene encodes CDR1 SGHRS and CDR2 YFSETQ. The CDR3 consists of 15 residues. V lost 0 bases, J lost 8 bases, and 15 bases lay in between. The CDR3 reads CASSLVVARAYEQFF. The CDR3 coding sequence is TGCGCCAGCAGCTTGGTAGTAGCGAGGGCGTATGAGCAGTTCTTC.

V is TRBV27 and J is TRBJ2-3, with 8 nucleotides matching TRBD2. V gave up 3 bases and J gave up 3 bases; unmatched junction bases: 8. The length of the CDR3 is 16 residues. The germline CDR1 and CDR2 sequences are MNHEY and SMNVEV (reference sequence). CDR3 in DNA: TGTGCCAGCAGTTTTAGGCTAGCGGGTATAACAGATACGCAGTATTTT. Its translation is CASSFRLAGITDTQYF.

The chain uses TRBV24-1 and TRBJ2-3, with 11 positions matching TRBD1. Looked up from germline, CDR1 is KGHDR and CDR2 is SFDVKD. The CDR3 is 13 residues long. The V segment lost 9 bases and the J segment 3 bases; nucleotides outside the gene matches: 1. The CDR3 DNA reads TGTGCCACCGGGGACAGGGGGACAGATACGCAGTATTTT. This translates into CATGDRGTDTQYF.

The rearrangement links TRBV6-5 to TRBJ2-4; 7 nucleotides line up with TRBD1. CDR3 length: 20 residues. CDR1 is MNHEY, CDR2 SVGAGI, per germline. V shed 4 bases, J shed 0 bases, and the junction held 18 bases outside the gene matches. The CDR3, as DNA: TGTGCCAGCAGTTCCCCACTCTTACAGGGGACCCAACTAGCCAAAAACATTCAGTACTTC. Protein product: CASSSPLLQGTQLAKNIQYF.

The chain uses TRBV20-1 and TRBJ2-7, with D hard to call. Trimming took 3 bases from V and 7 from J, leaving 10 bases between them. The CDR3 spans 11 residues. Germline CDR1 and CDR2: DFQATT and SNEGSKA (reference sequence). This CDR3 reads CSASKSGEQYF. The CDR3 DNA reads TGCAGTGCTAGTAAGAGTGGTGAGCAGTACTTC.

The V call is TRBV7-6, the J call TRBJ2-1, with D possibly TRBD2 on 6 matching bases. The length of the CDR3 is 14 residues. The germline V gene encodes CDR1 SGHVS and CDR2 FNYEAQ. V dropped 1 base and J dropped 8 bases, with 12 bases sitting between them. CDR3 region: CASSLVTSGDEQFF. The CDR3 coding sequence is TGTGCCAGCAGCTTAGTGACTAGTGGCGATGAGCAGTTCTTC.

This clonotype has a handful of counts. The chain is built from TRBV7-3 and TRBJ2-5, with TRBD1 identical over 8 bases. After removal of 5 bases from V and 2 bases from J, the junction contained 7 bases not matched to a gene. The CDR3 extends over 15 amino acids. The germline CDR1 and CDR2 sequences are SGHTA and FQGTGA. DNA of the CDR3: TGTGCCAGCAGCGCCTTGGGACAGGAGCAAGAGACCCAGTACTTC. This gives the protein CASSALGQEQETQYF. Looking up the rest from reference TRBV7-3 and TRBJ2-5 gives the full variable domain: GAGVSQTPSNKVTEKGKYVELRCDPISGHTALYWYRQSLGQGPEFLIYFQGTGAADDSGLPNDRFFAVRPEGSVSTLKIQRTERGDSAVYLCASSALGQEQETQYFGPGTRLLVL.